This T cell receptor (beta chain) was obtained from a study of CD8 T cells in Susac syndrome. RNA in amounts of roughly 0.5 to 1 ug was reverse transcribed with random hexamers. MiXCR, run by TCRdb on the immunoSEQ multiplex PCR reads, gives a single entry per CDR3 protein. The table shows some 150,000 distinct CDR3 sequences, with approximately 93% occurring only once. This CDR3 region has 14 residues. The V gene lost 6 bases and the J gene lost 6 bases, with 20 bases spanning the gap. Germline V CDR1 and CDR2: SQVTM, ANQGSEA. The clonotype comes from a human donor with multiple sclerosis. Material for sequencing was CD8+ T cells from PBMCs. This chain uses TRBV29-1 with TRBJ2-5, with D tentatively TRBD2 (5 bases). The CDR3 sequence is CSVGTGPGGQTQYF. The CDR3 bases are TGCAGCGTGGGTACTGGGCCCGGAGGACAGACCCAGTACTTC.